Listed below are T cell receptor beta chains from one sample, sequenced in a study of blood T cell repertoires in COVID-19. Assay: immunoSEQ multiplex PCR; the TCRdb copy retains only in-frame clones and omits some. This table has 150,000 to 200,000 clones, 65% to 85% appearing once. The sample comprised PBMCs or T cells enriched from blood (not recorded which). These receptors were collected from a man between 65 and 79 years old who had been exposed to COVID-19. CDR3s include the opening cysteine and the closing phenylalanine or tryptophan. D genes are given only for firm matches. Clone size is given for some rows only: seen once, a few or many times, or a class if the clone is expanded.

clone size: NA; D gene: TRBD1; V gene: TRBV5-5; J gene: TRBJ2-2; CDR3 protein: CASSLGQGPNTGELFF; CDR3 DNA: TGTGCCAGCAGCTTGGGACAGGGACCGAACACCGGGGAGCTGTTTTTT
clone size: NA; D gene: NA; V gene: TRBV7-9; J gene: TRBJ1-2; CDR3 protein: CASSLDYQHNSYTF; CDR3 DNA: TGTGCCAGCAGCTTAGATTATCAACATAACAGCTACACCTTC
clone size: NA; D gene: NA; V gene: TRBV28; J gene: TRBJ2-7; CDR3 protein: CATRARVDYEQYF; CDR3 DNA: TGTGCCACCCGGGCCAGGGTGGACTACGAGCAGTACTTC
clone size: NA; D gene: NA; V gene: TRBV27; J gene: TRBJ2-5; CDR3 protein: CASSPQGGGGETQYF; CDR3 DNA: TGTGCCAGCAGTCCCCAAGGGGGGGGCGGGGAGACCCAGTACTTC
clone size: NA; D gene: TRBD2; V gene: TRBV2; J gene: TRBJ2-3; CDR3 protein: CASFGASGSSPDTQYF; CDR3 DNA: TGTGCCAGCTTCGGGGCTAGCGGGAGCTCCCCAGATACGCAGTATTTT
clone size: NA; D gene: TRBD1; V gene: TRBV6-5; J gene: TRBJ2-7; CDR3 protein: CASKTGQGSYEQYF; CDR3 DNA: TGTGCCAGCAAGACGGGACAGGGCTCCTACGAGCAGTACTTC
clone size: NA; D gene: TRBD1; V gene: TRBV4-3; J gene: TRBJ1-1; CDR3 protein: CASSQPGQRNTEAFF; CDR3 DNA: TGCGCCAGCAGCCAACCGGGACAGAGGAACACTGAAGCTTTCTTT
clone size: few; D gene: NA; V gene: TRBV3-1/TRBV3-2; J gene: TRBJ1-6; CDR3 protein: CASSRREAFNSPLHF; CDR3 DNA: TGTGCCAGCAGCCGCCGGGAGGCCTTTAATTCACCCCTCCACTTT
clone size: few; D gene: NA; V gene: TRBV19; J gene: TRBJ1-2; CDR3 protein: CASSINVVGGYTF; CDR3 DNA: TGTGCCAGTAGTATTAATGTAGTCGGTGGCTACACCTTC
clone size: once; D gene: NA; V gene: TRBV14; J gene: TRBJ2-7; CDR3 protein: CASSQLLGVAEQYF; CDR3 DNA: TGTGCCAGCAGCCAACTTCTTGGGGTAGCGGAGCAGTACTTC
clone size: few; D gene: NA; V gene: TRBV11-3; J gene: TRBJ2-2; CDR3 protein: CASSSTGNAGELFF; CDR3 DNA: TGTGCCAGCAGCTCAACGGGGAATGCCGGGGAGCTGTTTTTT
clone size: NA; D gene: NA; V gene: TRBV2; J gene: TRBJ2-7; CDR3 protein: CASGNGYEQYF; CDR3 DNA: TGTGCTTCGGGAAACGGGTACGAGCAGTACTTC
clone size: few; D gene: NA; V gene: TRBV7-3; J gene: TRBJ1-6; CDR3 protein: CASSFGGAESPLHF; CDR3 DNA: TGTGCCAGCAGCTTCGGAGGGGCGGAATCACCCCTCCACTTT
clone size: NA; D gene: TRBD1; V gene: TRBV5-1; J gene: TRBJ2-1; CDR3 protein: CASSGQGASYNEQFF; CDR3 DNA: TGCGCCAGCAGCGGACAGGGGGCCTCCTACAATGAGCAGTTCTTC
clone size: NA; D gene: NA; V gene: TRBV6-6; J gene: TRBJ1-2; CDR3 protein: CASSSGNYGYTF; CDR3 DNA: TGTGCCAGCAGTAGCGGAAACTATGGCTACACCTTC
clone size: NA; D gene: NA; V gene: TRBV2; J gene: TRBJ1-4; CDR3 protein: CASREEKLFF; CDR3 DNA: TGTGCCAGCAGAGAGGAAAAACTGTTTTTT
clone size: NA; D gene: NA; V gene: TRBV2; J gene: TRBJ2-6; CDR3 protein: CASSRGGGGANVLTF; CDR3 DNA: TGTGCCAGCAGTAGGGGTGGCGGTGGGGCCAACGTCCTGACTTTC
clone size: NA; D gene: TRBD2; V gene: TRBV19; J gene: TRBJ2-1; CDR3 protein: CASSSSGLAGEGSEQFF; CDR3 DNA: TGTGCCAGTAGCTCCTCGGGACTAGCGGGAGAGGGTTCTGAGCAGTTCTTC
clone size: once; D gene: TRBD2; V gene: TRBV19; J gene: TRBJ2-3; CDR3 protein: CASSLAGGTDTQYF; CDR3 DNA: TGTGCCAGTAGTCTCGCGGGGGGGACAGATACGCAGTATTTT
clone size: NA; D gene: TRBD1; V gene: TRBV4-2; J gene: TRBJ2-3; CDR3 protein: CASSQDRGDSNCTDTQYF; CDR3 DNA: TGTGCCAGCAGCCAAGATCGTGGGGACAGTAACTGCACAGATACGCAGTATTTT
clone size: NA; D gene: NA; V gene: TRBV7-2; J gene: TRBJ1-6; CDR3 protein: CASSLVGSSYNSPLHF; CDR3 DNA: TGTGCCAGCAGCTTAGTGGGGAGCTCCTATAATTCACCCCTCCACTTT
clone size: NA; D gene: NA; V gene: TRBV9; J gene: TRBJ1-2; CDR3 protein: CASSGSPGQGLGYTF; CDR3 DNA: TGTGCCAGCAGCGGATCCCCCGGGCAGGGATTAGGCTACACCTTC
clone size: NA; D gene: TRBD1; V gene: TRBV14; J gene: TRBJ1-4; CDR3 protein: CASSQYGTDEKLFF; CDR3 DNA: TGTGCCAGCAGCCAATACGGGACAGATGAAAAACTGTTTTTT
clone size: NA; D gene: NA; V gene: TRBV4-3; J gene: TRBJ2-2; CDR3 protein: CASRDLERSAGELFF; CDR3 DNA: TGCGCCAGCAGGGATCTAGAACGGAGCGCCGGGGAGCTGTTTTTT
clone size: once; D gene: NA; V gene: TRBV5-6; J gene: TRBJ2-1; CDR3 protein: CASNLGVLSYNEQFF; CDR3 DNA: TGTGCCAGCAACCTCGGGGTTCTCTCCTACAATGAGCAGTTCTTC
clone size: NA; D gene: TRBD1; V gene: TRBV19; J gene: TRBJ1-5; CDR3 protein: CASKPGQGYSNQPQHF; CDR3 DNA: TGTGCCAGTAAGCCGGGACAGGGCTATAGCAATCAGCCCCAGCATTTT
clone size: few; D gene: NA; V gene: TRBV19; J gene: TRBJ1-1; CDR3 protein: CASSIMTEAFF; CDR3 DNA: TGTGCCAGTAGTATTATGACTGAAGCTTTCTTT
clone size: NA; D gene: TRBD1; V gene: TRBV6-6; J gene: TRBJ2-7; CDR3 protein: CASSPQDRGRSYEQYF; CDR3 DNA: TGTGCCAGCAGTCCACAGGACAGGGGGCGCTCCTACGAGCAGTACTTC
clone size: NA; D gene: TRBD2; V gene: TRBV9; J gene: TRBJ2-5; CDR3 protein: CASSVAPSGPQETQYF; CDR3 DNA: TGTGCCAGCAGCGTAGCCCCTAGCGGGCCACAAGAGACCCAGTACTTC
clone size: NA; D gene: TRBD1; V gene: TRBV10-2; J gene: TRBJ1-4; CDR3 protein: CASRTGSTNEKLFF; CDR3 DNA: TGCGCCAGCAGGACAGGGTCAACTAATGAAAAACTGTTTTTT
clone size: NA; D gene: NA; V gene: TRBV27; J gene: TRBJ2-7; CDR3 protein: CASSNYYEQYF; CDR3 DNA: TGTGCCAGCAGTAACTACTACGAGCAGTACTTC
clone size: once; D gene: NA; V gene: TRBV7-2; J gene: TRBJ1-2; CDR3 protein: CASSPGLYGYTF; CDR3 DNA: TGTGCCAGCAGCCCCGGGTTATATGGCTACACCTTC
clone size: NA; D gene: TRBD1; V gene: TRBV28; J gene: TRBJ1-5; CDR3 protein: CASSPQGSDQPQHF; CDR3 DNA: TGTGCCAGCAGTCCACAGGGGAGCGATCAGCCCCAGCATTTT
clone size: NA; D gene: TRBD1; V gene: TRBV3-1/TRBV3-2; J gene: TRBJ1-2; CDR3 protein: CASSPRDRVWLGGYTF; CDR3 DNA: TGTGCCAGCAGCCCCCGGGACAGGGTGTGGTTGGGTGGCTACACCTTC
clone size: NA; D gene: TRBD1; V gene: TRBV6-4; J gene: TRBJ2-4; CDR3 protein: CARSQGATVFAKNIQYF; CDR3 DNA: TGTGCAAGGAGTCAGGGGGCGACGGTATTCGCCAAAAACATTCAGTACTTC
clone size: NA; D gene: TRBD2; V gene: TRBV27; J gene: TRBJ2-5; CDR3 protein: CASRLAGGYQETQYF; CDR3 DNA: TGTGCCAGCAGGCTAGCGGGAGGGTACCAAGAGACCCAGTACTTC
clone size: NA; D gene: TRBD1; V gene: TRBV2; J gene: TRBJ2-1; CDR3 protein: CASSENPGLGQGEYDEQFF; CDR3 DNA: TGTGCCAGCAGTGAAAATCCCGGGCTTGGACAGGGGGAATACGATGAGCAGTTCTTC
clone size: NA; D gene: TRBD1; V gene: TRBV18; J gene: TRBJ1-1; CDR3 protein: CASSIRQGDEAFF; CDR3 DNA: TGTGCCAGCTCAATACGACAGGGAGATGAAGCTTTCTTT